The entry that follows covers one TCR beta chain sequence. Its antigen is undetermined. Chemo-refractory metastatic non-small-cell lung cancer patients were treated with focal radiation plus CTLA-4 blockade with ipilimumab. The entry originates in a study of radiotherapy plus CTLA-4 blockade in lung cancer. At the level of the study: Objective responses were documented in 15% to 20% of patients, with disease control in 31%.

The method was immunoSEQ multiplex PCR; TCRdb's version includes in-frame clones alone and lacks a portion of them. The sample contains 60,000 to 70,000 clones, 79% of which appear only once. Regarding the study as a whole: Subsequent to radiotherapy plus ipilimumab, tumor-derived TCR clones underwent expansion in blood. Best predicting response, reportedly, were early blood T cell clone dynamics, with interferon-beta.

The V end lost 5 bases, the J end lost 2 bases, and 18 bases lay between the germline ends. The CDR3 totals 16 residues. Per the germline V gene, CDR1 is MNHEY and CDR2 is SMNVEV (reference sequence). This specimen consisted of peripheral blood, obtained from a patient treated with radiotherapy plus ipilimumab. The source is a human donor with non-small cell lung cancer who had a complete response to radiotherapy plus ipilimumab. The chain links TRBV27 to TRBJ1-1; no firm D call. As DNA, the CDR3 is TGTGCCAGCAGTCCCCGCCCCGGCCGGTTCAACACTGAAGCTTTCTTT. Translated, it gives CASSPRPGRFNTEAFF.